These 6 T cell receptor beta chains originate from one sample sequenced in a study of blood T cell repertoires in COVID-19. Repertoires were generated with immunoSEQ multiplex PCR, while TCRdb's copy carries only in-frame clones and drops some. The sample shows roughly 250,000 clones, roughly four fifths of them seen only once. The sequencing sample was made of peripheral blood. Every receptor here comes from a man in his fifties with active or convalescent COVID-19.

The chain uses TRBV5-1 and TRBJ1-6; tentative D call: TRBD1 (6 bases). The V end lost 5 bases, the J end lost 8 bases, and 14 bases lay between the germline ends. CDR3 length equals 14 residues. Germline V lookup: CDR1 SGHRS, CDR2 YFSETQ. The CDR3 coding sequence is TGCGCCAGCAGGAGTACAGGGTCCGATTCACCCCTCCACTTT. Amino acids: CASRSTGSDSPLHF.

This clone was detected once. This chain links TRBV27 with TRBJ1-1; D is possibly TRBD1 (5 bases). Trimming removed 3 bases from V and 3 bases from J, with 17 bases in between. CDR1 is MNHEY, CDR2 SMNVEV, per germline (reference sequence). The CDR3 consists of 16 residues. The CDR3 DNA reads TGTGCCAGCAGTTTCTTGGGGGGGAGAGGTGACACTGAAGCTTTCTTT. Residues: CASSFLGGRGDTEAFF.

The V call is TRBV10-1, the J call TRBJ2-2; TRBD1 is a possible D gene (5 bases). The CDR3 is made up of 17 amino acids. Germline CDR1 is WNHNN and CDR2 is SYGVQD (reference sequence). Between the trimmed V and J ends, which lost 4 bases and 9 bases, there was a span of 24 bases. The CDR3 reads CASSVWVGRADNRELFF. As DNA, the CDR3 is TGCGCCAGCAGTGTATGGGTGGGCAGGGCCGACAACCGGGAGCTGTTTTTT.

The chain carries TRBV11-3 and TRBJ2-2; no firm D call. Between the trimmed V and J ends, which lost 4 bases and 5 bases, there was a span of 8 bases. This CDR3 has 13 residues. The germline gives CDR1 SGHNT, CDR2 YENEEA. The CDR3 DNA follows: TGTGCCAGCAGCTCAACAGTTACCGGGGAGCTGTTTTTT. Protein product: CASSSTVTGELFF.

The chain uses TRBV19 and TRBJ1-4, with TRBD1 matching over 11 bases. V dropped 8 bases and J dropped 7; count of bases not matched to a gene: 6. The CDR3 contains 14 residues. Germline CDR1 LNHDA, CDR2 SQIVND (reference sequence). This CDR3 reads CASGQGARGEKLFF. The CDR3 coding sequence is TGTGCCAGTGGACAGGGGGCGCGGGGTGAAAAACTGTTTTTT.

This rearrangement joins TRBV7-9 to TRBJ1-3; D possibly corresponds to TRBD1 (5 bases). Trimming removed 5 bases from V and 5 bases from J, with 10 bases in between. CDR1 and CDR2 (germline): SEHNR, FQNEAQ (reference sequence). CDR3 size: 13 residues. CDR3 in amino acids: CASSPLDRNTIYF. The CDR3 nucleotides are TGTGCCAGCAGCCCATTGGACAGAAACACCATATATTTT.